This TCR beta chain emerged from a study of T cell clones after liver transplantation. Study-wide context: Immunosuppression withdrawal was tried within 2 years after liver transplantation in this trial. TCRbeta sequencing after a pre-transplant mixed lymphocyte reaction identified graft-donor-reactive clones, later tracked in post-transplant blood.

CD3+CD4+ and CD3+CD8+ cells were FACS-sorted from thawed unstimulated PBMCs. Profiling relied on immunoSEQ multiplex PCR, and the TCRdb table lists in-frame clones only, not all of them. The table lists around 78,000 clones, approximately 82% of them singletons, with 2.8% in the top ten. Study observations and caveats: Graft donor-reactive T cells may have migrated into the graft rather than being deleted.

V shed 4 bases and J 2 bases; nucleotides not matched to a gene: 2. The CDR3 is made up of 13 amino acids. In germline, CDR1 is SGHRS, CDR2 YFSETQ. Remarks on this clone: Its specificity is unknown.

This chain uses TRBV5-1 with TRBJ1-2, with 7 bases fitting TRBD1. Here the sequenced sample was CD4+ T cells from blood, taken at the 22-month timepoint. The source of this sequence is a human patient who received a liver transplant. The T cells may partly be graft donor cells. For the CDR3, the DNA is TGCGCCAGCAGCGCGGGACAGAACTATGGCTACACCTTC. Its protein is CASSAGQNYGYTF.